A selection of T cell receptor beta chains follows, all from one sample in a study of cytotoxic CD8 clonotypes in ibrutinib-treated CLL. The method was immunoSEQ multiplex PCR; TCRdb's version includes in-frame clones alone and lacks a portion of them. The table has around 40,000 clones, roughly 70% seen once; the top ten hold around 9.1%. The source material was PBMCs, sampled at disease progression, from a patient treated with ibrutinib. The receptors shown here come from a human donor with chronic lymphocytic leukemia. The CDR3 runs from the conserved cysteine through the conserved F or W. D genes are given only for firm matches. Where a row states a size, it is once, few, many or the class of an expanded clone; other rows omit it.

D | size | J | V | DNA | CDR3
NA | NA | TRBJ2-7 | TRBV5-1 | TGCGCCAGCAGCTTGGACAGTCCCTCCTACGAGCAGTACTTC | CASSLDSPSYEQYF
TRBD2 | NA | TRBJ2-1 | TRBV4-1 | TGCGCCAGCGCGGAAGGACTAGCGGGGTTCTCCTACAATGAGCAGTTCTTC | CASAEGLAGFSYNEQFF
NA | NA | TRBJ2-1 | TRBV6-1 | TGTGCCAGCAGTGAAAAGGTAGGCCCGGATGAGCAGTTCTTC | CASSEKVGPDEQFF
NA | NA | TRBJ1-5 | TRBV7-2 | TGTGCCAGCAGCTTATCCCTCGGAGAAGGTCAGCCCCAGCATTTT | CASSLSLGEGQPQHF
TRBD1 | NA | TRBJ2-7 | TRBV20-1 | TGTGGGGGACAGGGATTAAACGAGCAGTACTTC | CGGQGLNEQYF
NA | NA | TRBJ2-3 | TRBV5-1 | TGCGCCAGCAGCTTGGCCCCGGGGGACCAAAGGTATTTT | CASSLAPGDQRYF
TRBD2 | few | TRBJ2-2 | TRBV19 | TGTGCCAGTAAACGGACTAGCGGTTTCACCGGGGAGCTGTTTTTT | CASKRTSGFTGELFF
NA | NA | TRBJ1-1 | TRBV7-8 | TGTGCCAGCAGCATGGGGGTATTTACTGAAGCTTTCTTT | CASSMGVFTEAFF
NA | NA | TRBJ2-2 | TRBV7-3 | TGTGCCAGCAGCTCCTCCCCACCATTCCGACGGGCCGGGGAGCTGTTTTTT | CASSSSPPFRRAGELFF
NA | NA | TRBJ1-2 | TRBV13 | TGTGCCAGCAGCCGCCCCGGGACTGCCCCTAATCGCGATGGCTACACCTTC | CASSRPGTAPNRDGYTF
NA | NA | TRBJ2-2 | TRBV5-6 | TGTGCCAGCAGCTTTCTCAACACCGGGGAGCTGTTTTTT | CASSFLNTGELFF
TRBD1 | NA | TRBJ1-2 | TRBV9 | TGTGCCAGCAGCGGCCCGACAGGGACCCACTATGGCTACACCTTC | CASSGPTGTHYGYTF
NA | NA | TRBJ2-3 | TRBV5-4 | TGTGCCAGCAGCTTGGGGGGGCGCCGCGCGGATACGCAGTATTTT | CASSLGGRRADTQYF
NA | once | TRBJ2-5 | TRBV20-1 | TGCAGGCCGTCTGGTAGTAGTGCGGGGTACTTC | CRPSGSSAGYF
NA | NA | TRBJ2-1 | TRBV5-8 | TGTGCCAGCAGCTTAGGGGGGAGCTCCTACAATGAGCAGTTCTTC | CASSLGGSSYNEQFF
NA | NA | TRBJ2-7 | TRBV7-9 | TGTGCCAGCAGGCCAACAGGGTCCTACGAGCAGTACTTC | CASRPTGSYEQYF
TRBD2 | NA | TRBJ2-2 | TRBV5-1 | TGCGCCAGCAGCTCACCGGGGGACTACCCCTGGGAAGCGACCGGGGAGCTGTTTTTT | CASSSPGDYPWEATGELFF
NA | NA | TRBJ2-6 | TRBV13 | TGTGCCAGCAGCCAAGGGTACGTCCTGACTTTC | CASSQGYVLTF
TRBD2 | NA | TRBJ2-7 | TRBV27 | TGTGCCAGCAGTTTCCTTCCAGCGGGGACCTACGAGCAGTACTTC | CASSFLPAGTYEQYF
NA | NA | TRBJ1-6 | TRBV5-1 | TGCGCCAGCAGCTCCCAGGGCTCCGGGATGCCGTCACCCCTCCACTTT | CASSSQGSGMPSPLHF
NA | NA | TRBJ2-6 | TRBV5-1 | TGCGCCAGCAGCTTGCGCCCCTCTGGGGCCAACGTCCTGACTTTC | CASSLRPSGANVLTF
NA | NA | TRBJ2-4 | TRBV6-5 | TGTGCCAGCAGTTACTCCGGCCCCCCTGCAAACATTCAGTACTTC | CASSYSGPPANIQYF
TRBD1 | few | TRBJ2-7 | TRBV4-2 | TGTGCCAGCAGCCAAGCCGGACAGGGTTCCGAGCAGTACTTC | CASSQAGQGSEQYF
TRBD1 | few | TRBJ1-3 | TRBV19 | TGTGCCAGTAGTGGGACAGGGGCCGGCTCTGGAAACACCATATATTTT | CASSGTGAGSGNTIYF